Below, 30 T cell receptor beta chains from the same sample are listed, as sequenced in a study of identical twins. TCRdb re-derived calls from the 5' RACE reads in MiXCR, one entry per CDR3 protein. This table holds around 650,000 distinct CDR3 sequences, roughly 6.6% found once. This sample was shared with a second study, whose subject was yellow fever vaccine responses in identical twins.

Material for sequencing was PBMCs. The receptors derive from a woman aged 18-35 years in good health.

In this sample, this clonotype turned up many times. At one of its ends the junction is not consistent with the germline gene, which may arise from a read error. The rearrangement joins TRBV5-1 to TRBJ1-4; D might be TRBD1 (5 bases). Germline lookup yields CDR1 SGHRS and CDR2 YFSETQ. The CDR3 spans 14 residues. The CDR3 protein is CASRLEGFNEKLFF. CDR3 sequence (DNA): TGCGCCAGCAGATTGGAGGGGTTTAATGAAAAACTGTTTTTT.

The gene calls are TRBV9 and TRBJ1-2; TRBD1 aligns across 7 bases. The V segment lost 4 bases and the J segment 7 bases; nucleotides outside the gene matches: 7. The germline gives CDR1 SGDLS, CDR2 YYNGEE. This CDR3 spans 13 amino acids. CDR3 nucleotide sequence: TGTGCCAGCAGCACCGGACAGGTTCGTGGCTACACCTTC. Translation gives CASSTGQVRGYTF.

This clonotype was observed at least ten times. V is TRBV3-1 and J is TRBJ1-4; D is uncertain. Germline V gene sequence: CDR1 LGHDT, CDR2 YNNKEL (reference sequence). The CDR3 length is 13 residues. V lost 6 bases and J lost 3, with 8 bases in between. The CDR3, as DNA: TGTGCCAGCAGTCCTGAGTCTAATGAAAAACTGTTTTTT. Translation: CASSPESNEKLFF. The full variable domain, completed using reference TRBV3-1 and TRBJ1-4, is DTAVSQTPKYLVTQMGNDKSIKCEQNLGHDTMYWYKQDSKKFLKIMFSYNNKELIINETVPNRFSPKSPDKAHLNLHINSLELGDSAVYFCASSPESNEKLFFGSGTQLSVL.

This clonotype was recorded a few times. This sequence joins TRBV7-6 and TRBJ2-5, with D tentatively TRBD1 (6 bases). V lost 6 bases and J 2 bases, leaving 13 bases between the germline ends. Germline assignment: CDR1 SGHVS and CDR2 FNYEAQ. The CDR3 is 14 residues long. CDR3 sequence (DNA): TGTGCCAGCAGTTCCCAGGGGCTACAAGAGACCCAGTACTTC. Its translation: CASSSQGLQETQYF.

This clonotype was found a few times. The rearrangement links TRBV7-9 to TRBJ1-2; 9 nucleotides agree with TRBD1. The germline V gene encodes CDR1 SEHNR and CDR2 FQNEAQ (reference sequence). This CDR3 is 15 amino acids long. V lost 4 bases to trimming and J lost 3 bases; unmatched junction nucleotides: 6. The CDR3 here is CASSSWDRDYYGYTF. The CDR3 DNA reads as TGTGCCAGCAGCTCTTGGGACAGGGATTACTATGGCTACACCTTC.

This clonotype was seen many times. The CDR3 loop reads CANKGLKPKPTDTQYF. CDR3 bases: TGTGCCAACAAGGGGCTCAAGCCAAAACCCACAGATACGCAGTATTTT. This chain links TRBV12-3 or TRBV12-4 with TRBJ2-3; a possible D gene is TRBD1 (5 bases). The V and J ends lost 10 bases and 2 bases respectively, with 22 bases between them. CDR3 length equals 16 residues.

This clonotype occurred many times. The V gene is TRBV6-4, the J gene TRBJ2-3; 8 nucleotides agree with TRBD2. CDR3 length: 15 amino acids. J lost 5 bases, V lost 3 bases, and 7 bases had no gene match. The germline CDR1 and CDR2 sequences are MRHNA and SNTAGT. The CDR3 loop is CASSESSGGQDTQYF. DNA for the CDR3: TGTGCCAGCAGTGAGTCCTCGGGGGGGCAAGATACGCAGTATTTT.

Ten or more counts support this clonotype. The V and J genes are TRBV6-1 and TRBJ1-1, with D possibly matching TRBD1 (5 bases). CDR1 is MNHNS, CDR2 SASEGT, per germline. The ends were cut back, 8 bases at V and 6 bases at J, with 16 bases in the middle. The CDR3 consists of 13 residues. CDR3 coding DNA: TGTGCCAGCCAGCTAGGGGAGGGCGCTGAAGCTTTCTTT. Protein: CASQLGEGAEAFF.

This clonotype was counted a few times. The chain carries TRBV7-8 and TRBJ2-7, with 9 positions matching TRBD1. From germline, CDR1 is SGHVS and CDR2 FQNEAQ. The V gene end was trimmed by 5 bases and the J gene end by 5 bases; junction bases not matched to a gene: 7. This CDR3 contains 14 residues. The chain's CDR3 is CASSQGTGWNEQYF. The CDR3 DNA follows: TGTGCCAGCAGCCAAGGGACAGGGTGGAACGAGCAGTACTTC.

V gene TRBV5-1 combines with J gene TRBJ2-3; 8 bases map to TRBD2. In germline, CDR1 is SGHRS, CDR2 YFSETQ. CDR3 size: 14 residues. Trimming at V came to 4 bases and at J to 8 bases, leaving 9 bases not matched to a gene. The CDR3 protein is CASSPGLDPLTQYF. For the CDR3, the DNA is TGCGCCAGCAGCCCGGGACTAGACCCACTTACGCAGTATTTT.

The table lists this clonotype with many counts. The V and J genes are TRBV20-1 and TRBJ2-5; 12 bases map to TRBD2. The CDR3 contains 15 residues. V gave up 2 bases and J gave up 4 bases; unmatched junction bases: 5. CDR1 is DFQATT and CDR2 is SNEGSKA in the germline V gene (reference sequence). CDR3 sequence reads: CSARSPGLAGETQYF. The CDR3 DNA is TGCAGTGCTAGAAGTCCGGGACTAGCGGGAGAGACCCAGTACTTC.

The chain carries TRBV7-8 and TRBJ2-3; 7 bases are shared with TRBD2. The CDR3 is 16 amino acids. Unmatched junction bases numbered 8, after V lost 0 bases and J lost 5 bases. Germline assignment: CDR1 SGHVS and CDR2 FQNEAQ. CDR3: CASSLAAARGRDTQYF. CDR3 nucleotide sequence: TGTGCCAGCAGCTTAGCTGCGGCGCGCGGGAGAGATACGCAGTATTTT.

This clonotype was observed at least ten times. The CDR3 is CATSDSSGQDNTEAFF. CDR3 DNA sequence: TGTGCCACCAGTGATTCATCGGGACAGGATAACACTGAAGCTTTCTTT. This chain joins TRBV24-1 and TRBJ1-1; 8 bases align to TRBD1. Germline values: CDR1 KGHDR, CDR2 SFDVKD. The CDR3 sequence is 16 residues long. J was trimmed by 2 bases and V by 2 bases; bases with no gene match: 6.

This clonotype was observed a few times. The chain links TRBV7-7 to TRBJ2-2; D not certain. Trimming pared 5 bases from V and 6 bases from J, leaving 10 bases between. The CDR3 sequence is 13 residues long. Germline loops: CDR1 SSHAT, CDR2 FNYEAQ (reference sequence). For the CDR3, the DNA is TGTGCCAGCAGCGGCGACGGGTCCGGGGAGCTGTTTTTT. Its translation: CASSGDGSGELFF.

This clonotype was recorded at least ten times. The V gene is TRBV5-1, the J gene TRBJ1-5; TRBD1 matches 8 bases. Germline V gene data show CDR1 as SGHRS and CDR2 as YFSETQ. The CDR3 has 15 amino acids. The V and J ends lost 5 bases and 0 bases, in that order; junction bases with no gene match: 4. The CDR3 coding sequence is TGCGCCAGCAGTTCGACAGGGGATAGCAATCAGCCCCAGCATTTT. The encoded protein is CASSSTGDSNQPQHF.

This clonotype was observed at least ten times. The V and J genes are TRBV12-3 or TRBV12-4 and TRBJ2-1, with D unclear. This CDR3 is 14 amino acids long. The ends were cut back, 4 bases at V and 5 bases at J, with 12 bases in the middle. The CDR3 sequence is CASSWDGQHNEQFF. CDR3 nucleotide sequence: TGTGCCAGCAGTTGGGATGGGCAACACAATGAGCAGTTCTTC.

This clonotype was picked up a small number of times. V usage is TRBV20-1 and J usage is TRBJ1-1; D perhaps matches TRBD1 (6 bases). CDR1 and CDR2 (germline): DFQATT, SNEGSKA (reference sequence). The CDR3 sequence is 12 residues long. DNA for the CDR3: TGCACCTTCCCACAGGGGAACACTGAAGCTTTCTTT. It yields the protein CTFPQGNTEAFF.

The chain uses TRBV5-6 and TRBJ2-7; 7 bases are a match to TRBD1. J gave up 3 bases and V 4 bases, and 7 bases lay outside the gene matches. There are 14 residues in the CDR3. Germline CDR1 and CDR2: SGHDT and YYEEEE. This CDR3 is CASSEQGLNYEQYV. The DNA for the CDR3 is TGTGCCAGCAGCGAACAGGGGTTGAACTACGAGCAGTACGTC.

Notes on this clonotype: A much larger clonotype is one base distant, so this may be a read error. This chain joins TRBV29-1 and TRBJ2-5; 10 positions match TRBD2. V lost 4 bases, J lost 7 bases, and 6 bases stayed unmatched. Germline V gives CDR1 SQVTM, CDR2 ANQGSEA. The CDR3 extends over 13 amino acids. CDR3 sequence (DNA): TGCAGCGTTGCAGCGGGAGGGCGAGTGACCCAGTACTTC. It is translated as CSVAAGGRVTQYF.

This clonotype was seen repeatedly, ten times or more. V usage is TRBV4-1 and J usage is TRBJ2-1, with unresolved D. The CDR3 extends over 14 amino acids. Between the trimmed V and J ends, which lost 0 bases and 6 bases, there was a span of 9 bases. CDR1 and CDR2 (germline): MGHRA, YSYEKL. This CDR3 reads CASSQDRGSNEQFF. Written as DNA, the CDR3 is TGCGCCAGCAGCCAAGATCGAGGCTCCAATGAGCAGTTCTTC.

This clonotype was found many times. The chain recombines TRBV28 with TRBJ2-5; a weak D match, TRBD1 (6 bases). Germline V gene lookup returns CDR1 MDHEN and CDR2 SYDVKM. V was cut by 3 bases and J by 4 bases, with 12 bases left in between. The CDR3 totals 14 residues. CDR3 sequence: CASSFHGGGETQYF. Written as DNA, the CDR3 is TGTGCCAGCAGTTTTCATGGGGGCGGAGAGACCCAGTACTTC. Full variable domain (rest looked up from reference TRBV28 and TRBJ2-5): DVKVTQSSRYLVKRTGEKVFLECVQDMDHENMFWYRQDPGLGLRLIYFSYDVKMKEKGDIPEGYSVSREKKERFSLILESASTNQTSMYLCASSFHGGGETQYFGPGTRLLVL.

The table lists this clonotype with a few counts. CDR3 nucleotides: TGTGCCAGCAGCGGGACCGGAGGGACCCAGTACTTC. Translating gives CASSGTGGTQYF. The chain has TRBV9 and TRBJ2-5, with D maybe TRBD2 (5 bases). V lost 3 bases, J lost 7 bases, and 10 bases lay in between. Germline V gene data show CDR1 as SGDLS and CDR2 as YYNGEE. CDR3 size: 12 residues.

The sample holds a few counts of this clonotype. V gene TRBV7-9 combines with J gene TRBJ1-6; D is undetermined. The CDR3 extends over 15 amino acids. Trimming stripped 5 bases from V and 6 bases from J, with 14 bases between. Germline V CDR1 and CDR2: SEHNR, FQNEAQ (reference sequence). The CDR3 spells CASSPWGTANSPLHF. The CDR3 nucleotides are TGTGCCAGCAGCCCCTGGGGTACAGCTAATTCACCCCTCCACTTT.

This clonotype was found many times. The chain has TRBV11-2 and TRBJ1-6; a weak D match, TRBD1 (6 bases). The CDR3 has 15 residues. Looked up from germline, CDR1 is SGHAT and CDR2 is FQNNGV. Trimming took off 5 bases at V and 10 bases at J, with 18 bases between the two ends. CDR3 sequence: CASSPDGGAGSPLHF. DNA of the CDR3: TGTGCCAGCAGCCCCGACGGGGGCGCGGGATCACCCCTCCACTTT.

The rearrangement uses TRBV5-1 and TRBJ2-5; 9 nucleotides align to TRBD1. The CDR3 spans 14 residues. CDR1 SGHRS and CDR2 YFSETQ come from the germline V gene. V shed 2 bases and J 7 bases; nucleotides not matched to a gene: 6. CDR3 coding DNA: TGCGCCAGCAGCTTAGCGGGACAGGGAGGGACCCAGTACTTC. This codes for CASSLAGQGGTQYF.

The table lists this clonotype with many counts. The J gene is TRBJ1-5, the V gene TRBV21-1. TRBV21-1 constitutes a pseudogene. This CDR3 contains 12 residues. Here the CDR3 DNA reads TGTGCCAGCAGCAAAGTGGAGCAGCCCCAGCATTTT. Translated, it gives CASSKVEQPQHF.

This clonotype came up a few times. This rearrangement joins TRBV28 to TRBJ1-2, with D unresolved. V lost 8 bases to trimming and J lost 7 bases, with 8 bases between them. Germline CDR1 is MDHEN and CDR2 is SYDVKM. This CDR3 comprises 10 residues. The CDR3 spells CASRGFGYTF. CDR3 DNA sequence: TGTGCCAGCCGCGGGTTTGGCTACACCTTC.

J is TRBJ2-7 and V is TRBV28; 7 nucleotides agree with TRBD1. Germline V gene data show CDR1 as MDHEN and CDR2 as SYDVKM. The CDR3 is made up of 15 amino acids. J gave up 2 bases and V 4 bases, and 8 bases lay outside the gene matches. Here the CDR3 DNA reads TGTGCCAGCAGTTCTCCGATCGACAGGGCCTACGAGCAGTACTTC. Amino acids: CASSSPIDRAYEQYF.

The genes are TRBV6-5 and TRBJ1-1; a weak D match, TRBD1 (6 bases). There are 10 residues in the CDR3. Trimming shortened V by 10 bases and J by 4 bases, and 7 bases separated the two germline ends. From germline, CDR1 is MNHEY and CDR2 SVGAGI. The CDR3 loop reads CAKTGTEAFF. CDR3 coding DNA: TGTGCCAAGACAGGCACTGAAGCTTTCTTT.

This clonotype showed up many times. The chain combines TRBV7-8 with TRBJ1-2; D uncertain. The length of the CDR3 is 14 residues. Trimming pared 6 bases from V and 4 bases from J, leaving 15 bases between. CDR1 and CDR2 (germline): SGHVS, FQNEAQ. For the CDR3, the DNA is TGTGCCAGCAGTTCGTTAAAGGGAGGCTATGGCTACACCTTC. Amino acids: CASSSLKGGYGYTF.